Listed here are 15 T cell receptor beta chains from one sample, sequenced in a study of T-cell reconstitution after alpha-beta-depleted transplantation in children. The authors prepared the TCRbeta library with unique molecular identifiers. TCRdb processed the PCR reads anew with MiXCR; each CDR3 protein has one entry. The table includes 490,000 or so distinct CDR3 sequences, under 12% detected once. The sample consisted of PBMCs, taken before TCRalphabeta/CD19-depleted stem cell transplant. The receptors come from a child aged 2-15 years with inherited bone marrow failure, due to receive a stem cell transplant.

In its sample, this clonotype was seen many times. The chain couples TRBV29-1 to TRBJ2-5, with 10 bases matching TRBD1. The J segment lost 4 bases and the V segment lost 6 bases, leaving 8 bases of the junction unmatched. Germline V gene data show CDR1 as SQVTM and CDR2 as ANQGSEA. The CDR3 spans 14 residues. The CDR3 here is CSVAATGGLETQYF. The CDR3 nucleotides are TGCAGCGTCGCTGCGACAGGGGGCTTAGAGACCCAGTACTTC.

This clonotype was counted at least ten times. The gene calls are TRBV4-2 and TRBJ2-5; D may be TRBD2 (7 bases). Germline V gives CDR1 LGHNA, CDR2 YNFKEQ. The CDR3 totals 18 residues. Trimming cost V 2 bases and J 5 bases, with 24 bases left between them. The CDR3 DNA sequence: TGTGCCAGCAGCCAAATTGGGTTAAAGCGGGAAAGGGGGGAGACCCAGTACTTC. Encoded protein: CASSQIGLKRERGETQYF.

This clonotype has at least ten counts. V usage is TRBV5-6 and J usage is TRBJ2-5; D not resolved. Trimming took 3 bases from V and 5 from J, leaving 11 bases between them. Germline V CDR1 and CDR2: SGHDT, YYEEEE. This CDR3 is built from 13 residues. Here the CDR3 reads CASSSRVGETQYF. In nucleotides, the CDR3 is TGTGCCAGCAGCTCACGAGTTGGGGAGACCCAGTACTTC.

This clonotype is a singleton in its sample. The chain carries TRBV12-3 or TRBV12-4 and TRBJ2-4; 8 nucleotides align to TRBD1. The CDR3 is 15 residues long. The V gene end was trimmed by 5 bases and the J gene end by 5 bases; junction bases not matched to a gene: 8. The CDR3 is CASSHSQGAQNIQYF. CDR3 DNA: TGTGCCAGCAGTCATTCTCAGGGGGCCCAAAACATTCAGTACTTC.

The table lists this clonotype with many counts. The V gene is TRBV28, the J gene TRBJ2-6; D remains ambiguous. Germline values: CDR1 MDHEN, CDR2 SYDVKM. The CDR3 consists of 14 residues. Trimming left V 5 bases short and J 4 bases short, with 9 bases between. The CDR3 is CASSRLAGANVLTF. The CDR3 DNA follows: TGTGCCAGCAGTCGTCTTGCCGGGGCCAACGTCCTGACTTTC.

V usage is TRBV7-9 and J usage is TRBJ2-3, with 12 bases matching TRBD2. The CDR3 loop spans 16 amino acids. With V trimmed by 0 bases and J by 7 bases, 5 bases remained unmatched. Germline assignment: CDR1 SEHNR and CDR2 FQNEAQ (reference sequence). The CDR3 loop reads CASSLATSGRSYTQYF. The CDR3 nucleotides are TGTGCCAGCAGCTTAGCGACTAGCGGGAGATCGTATACGCAGTATTTT.

The table lists this clonotype with many counts. The chain employs TRBV29-1 and TRBJ2-1; no definite D call. Per germline, CDR1 SQVTM and CDR2 ANQGSEA. The germline V and J ends were trimmed by 4 bases and 7 bases, with 14 bases remaining between them. CDR3 length: 13 residues. Here the CDR3 reads CSVGSLSVNEQFF. Written as DNA, the CDR3 is TGCAGCGTTGGGTCCCTGTCCGTTAATGAGCAGTTCTTC.

This clonotype was seen ten or more times. The chain combines TRBV4-2 with TRBJ2-1, with a tentative D call TRBD2 (6 bases). This CDR3 is 15 amino acids long. Trimming removed 1 base at V and 5 bases at J, with 12 bases between. Germline lookup yields CDR1 LGHNA and CDR2 YNFKEQ. CDR3 nucleotides: TGTGCCAGCAGCCAAGGGCCGGGGGTGAACAATGAGCAGTTCTTC. It is translated as CASSQGPGVNNEQFF.

This clonotype has ten or more counts. V is TRBV5-6 and J is TRBJ1-1; no definite D call. V was trimmed by 4 bases and J by 2 bases, leaving 9 bases between them. The germline gives CDR1 SGHDT, CDR2 YYEEEE. This CDR3 contains 13 residues. CDR3 nucleotides: TGTGCCAGCAGCGAGACATTTAACACTGAAGCTTTCTTT. Translated: CASSETFNTEAFF.

The rearrangement links TRBV2 to TRBJ2-4, with unresolved D. This CDR3 spans 18 amino acids. V was shortened by 1 base and J by 0 bases, with 16 bases between the two germline ends. Germline assignment: CDR1 SNHLY and CDR2 FYNNEI. CDR3 nucleotides: TGTGCCAGCAGTGAAGAACCGGGCTACACATTAGCCAAAAACATTCAGTACTTC. This gives the protein CASSEEPGYTLAKNIQYF.

This clonotype was seen many times. The chain recombines TRBV10-3 with TRBJ1-1; the match to TRBD1 covers 7 bases. This CDR3 region has 14 residues. Germline CDR1 is ENHRY and CDR2 is SYGVKD. Germline trimming cut 6 bases from V and 4 bases from J; bases unmatched to any gene: 8. The CDR3 loop is CAISPTGKGTEAFF. Here the CDR3 DNA reads TGTGCCATCAGCCCGACAGGGAAGGGCACTGAAGCTTTCTTT.

This clonotype was seen ten or more times. The chain employs TRBV7-9 and TRBJ2-5; TRBD2 is a possible D gene (6 bases). V lost 5 bases and J lost 4, with 14 bases in between. The length of the CDR3 is 14 residues. From germline, CDR1 is SEHNR and CDR2 FQNEAQ (reference sequence). The CDR3 DNA is TGTGCCAGCAGCCCTAGGGAGGAGGGAGAGACCCAGTACTTC. It yields the protein CASSPREEGETQYF.

In regard to this clonotype: A much larger clonotype is one base distant, so this may be a read error. The V call is TRBV29-1, the J call TRBJ1-1, with D hard to call. Per the germline V gene, CDR1 is SQVTM and CDR2 is ANQGSEA. This CDR3 region has 11 residues. The ends were cut back, 7 bases at V and 4 bases at J, with 10 bases in the middle. The CDR3 here is CSDGGSTEAFF. In DNA form, the CDR3 reads TGCAGCGACGGAGGGAGCACTGAAGCTTTCTTT.

As for this clonotype: Since a much larger clone is just one base distant, this may be a read error. The V call is TRBV29-1, the J call TRBJ2-7; D possibly corresponds to TRBD2 (5 bases). In germline, CDR1 is SQVTM, CDR2 ANQGSEA. This CDR3 is built from 14 residues. Trimming pared 2 bases from V and 5 bases from J, leaving 16 bases between. Written as DNA, the CDR3 is TGCAGCGTTGAATCTAGCTGGAGGACTGACGAGCAGTACTTC. Protein product: CSVESSWRTDEQYF.

The J gene is TRBJ2-2, the V gene TRBV23-1; D unclear. TRBV23-1 is an ORF, and what it does is uncertain. The CDR3 consists of 8 residues. With 11 bases removed from V and 9 bases from J, the gap between germline ends came to 4 bases. The CDR3 sequence is CAVWELFF. DNA for the CDR3: TGCGCCGTCTGGGAGCTGTTTTTT.